This TCR beta chain was found in a study of T cell responses to AZD1222 COVID-19 vaccine. General observations from the study: Donors were mostly white British, more females; clonal diversity possibly underestimated. Along spike, vaccine-associated CD4 TCRs were found throughout, with dominance at 160-218 and 743-854. Close to half of all spike-specific TCRs reportedly target regions of the variants that are unmutated.

V was shortened by 4 bases and J by 13 bases, with 20 bases between the two germline ends. The CDR3 is 15 amino acids. Per the germline V gene, CDR1 is LGHNA and CDR2 is YSLEER. About this clone: Antigen specificity is unknown.

Profiling relied on immunoSEQ multiplex PCR, and the TCRdb table lists in-frame clones only, not all of them. This sample yields 120,000 or so clones, of which 88% are seen a single time; 4% to 6% belongs to the top ten. The receptor's source is an adult in good health. The chain uses TRBV4-3 and TRBJ1-6, with D possibly TRBD1 on 5 matching bases. The material was peripheral blood, obtained on day 0 of AZD1222 vaccination. In DNA, the CDR3 is TGCGCCAGCAGCCCCTCGACGAGGGGCGCGGGGCCCCTCCACTTT. Its translation: CASSPSTRGAGPLHF.